Listed below are T cell receptor beta chains from one sample, sequenced in a study of T cells in Graves' hyperthyroidism and ophthalmopathy. TCRdb independently ran MiXCR on the multiplex PCR reads; one entry per CDR3 protein. The sample has about 500,000 distinct CDR3 sequences; more than 15% are singletons. Sequenced input: blood. Receptor source: a woman aged 30 to 39 with Graves' ophthalmopathy. CDR3s include the opening cysteine and the closing phenylalanine or tryptophan. The order of the fields is CDR3 length, J gene, V gene, CDR3 protein.

>15|TRBJ2-1|TRBV11-2
CASRPGLEFYNEQFF
>13|TRBJ2-7|TRBV6-2/TRBV6-3
CASSYAGFAEQYF
>17|TRBJ2-1|TRBV27
CASSLYGRSRSYNEQFF
>14|TRBJ1-3|TRBV28
CASSTTTGGNTIYF
>17|TRBJ1-3|TRBV10-3
CAISEPEGQDSGNTIYF
>16|TRBJ2-7|TRBV5-6
CASSLESAGAAYEQYF
>17|TRBJ2-5|TRBV7-2
CASSLARVTDLFGTQYF
>13|TRBJ2-7|TRBV7-2
CASSYEVSYEQYF
>15|TRBJ2-2|TRBV19
CASSTPSGNPGELFF
>13|TRBJ2-7|TRBV5-6
CASSLLQGSEQYF
>14|TRBJ1-2|TRBV5-1
CASSLTATAGGYTF
>15|TRBJ2-7|TRBV4-1
CASSQDVQGWYEQYF
>14|TRBJ2-7|TRBV7-9
CASSRGGANVEQYF
>14|TRBJ2-5|TRBV25-1
CACRRSRRQETQYF
>15|TRBJ2-6|TRBV6-5
CASSYGISGANVLTF
>15|TRBJ2-3|TRBV5-8
CASSGNRVAADTQYF
>14|TRBJ2-7|TRBV27
CASARGTSAYEQYF
>14|TRBJ2-5|TRBV6-1
CASSPRTLEETQYF
>16|TRBJ1-2|TRBV3-1
CASSQGSNGYNYGYTF
>14|TRBJ2-1|TRBV19
CASSQQGAYNEQFF
>15|TRBJ2-7|TRBV5-1
CASSLAGGQSCEQYF
>13|TRBJ1-5|TRBV27
CASSRESGGPQHF
>16|TRBJ1-6|TRBV7-2
CASSLSSLSTNSPLHF
>15|TRBJ2-7|TRBV7-6
CASSSERAVPNEQYF
>14|TRBJ1-4|TRBV24-1
CATSEGDRNEKLFF
>16|TRBJ2-1|TRBV30
CAWSEELAGFYNEQFF
>16|TRBJ2-3|TRBV27
CASSSPPRGREDTQYF
>12|TRBJ2-5|TRBV20-1
CSAEPGGETQYF
>13|TRBJ1-3|TRBV12-3/TRBV12-4
CASSLIGGNTIYF
>13|TRBJ1-5|TRBV27
CASSEVGNQPQHF
>14|TRBJ1-6|TRBV2
CASRGGQGFSPLHF
>13|TRBJ1-1|TRBV29-1
CSVAPLRGTEAFF
>15|TRBJ2-1|TRBV28
CASSFLAGVQNEQFF
>15|TRBJ2-3|TRBV20-1
CSARDNSGGADTQYF
>15|TRBJ1-5|TRBV4-2
CASSLQGHSNQPQHF
>12|TRBJ2-5|TRBV12-5
CASATDLETQYF
>15|TRBJ2-4|TRBV6-1
CASSDSGGTKNIQYF
>16|TRBJ2-3|TRBV7-2
CASTPREASGTDTQYF
>12|TRBJ2-5|TRBV6-1
CASSRAEETQYF
>16|TRBJ1-3|TRBV9
CASSVESGSSGNTIYF
>12|TRBJ2-5|TRBV30
CACREPQETQYF
>14|TRBJ2-1|TRBV5-1
CASSHGAEDNEQFF
>17|TRBJ2-7|TRBV3-1
CASSQGLAGGLSYEQYF
>13|TRBJ2-7|TRBV3-1
CASSKGQAWEQYF
>13|TRBJ1-5|TRBV7-3
CASSLTTDQPQHF
>12|TRBJ2-3|TRBV11-3
CASSRQADTQYF